These 25 T cell receptor beta chains came from one sample sequenced in a study of shared clonotypes between healthy human individuals. Here immunoSEQ multiplex PCR was the method, and the copy in TCRdb shows in-frame clones only, minus some. The repertoire holds about 1.5 million clones, under 99% seen once, with about 0.45% in the top ten. Sequenced: naive CD4+ T cells sorted from blood. Noted subset: CD45RA+ positively selected. The receptor source for this set is a young man in good health.

This CDR3 reads CASSQDGRTSSYNEQFF. The CDR3 DNA is TGCGCCAGCAGCCAAGATGGTAGGACCAGCTCCTACAATGAGCAGTTCTTC. The rearrangement uses TRBV4-3 and TRBJ2-1, with D uncertain. The V and J ends lost 0 bases and 0 bases respectively, with 12 bases between them. This CDR3 comprises 17 residues. Germline-derived CDR1 and CDR2 are LGHNA and YSLEER.

This chain links TRBV10-1 with TRBJ2-3, with 9 bases identical to TRBD2. Germline CDR1 and CDR2: WNHNN and SYGVQD (reference sequence). After removal of 0 bases from V and 2 bases from J, the junction contained 9 bases not matched to a gene. The CDR3 totals 18 residues. Here the CDR3 reads CASSESTSGSGITDTQYF. Here the CDR3 DNA reads TGCGCCAGCAGTGAGTCCACTAGCGGGTCAGGAATCACAGATACGCAGTATTTT.

The chain is built from TRBV28 and TRBJ2-5, with 7 bases that match TRBD1. This CDR3 comprises 15 residues. The J segment lost 2 bases and the V segment lost 5 bases, leaving 8 bases of the junction unmatched. Per the germline V gene, CDR1 is MDHEN and CDR2 is SYDVKM. Here the CDR3 reads CASSPTGLGQETQYF. Written as DNA, the CDR3 is TGTGCCAGCAGTCCGACAGGGTTGGGGCAAGAGACCCAGTACTTC.

Regarding this clone: Different DNA sequences within this sample yield the same CDR3. The rearrangement uses TRBV7-2 and TRBJ2-1; TRBD2 aligns across 7 bases. The CDR3 is 13 residues long. Germline V gene lookup returns CDR1 SGHTA and CDR2 FQGNSA. The junction had 0 bases not matched to a gene; V was cut back by 0 bases and J by 7 bases. The CDR3 sequence: CASSLAGGNEQFF. The CDR3 DNA reads TGTGCCAGCAGCTTAGCGGGGGGGAATGAGCAGTTCTTC.

The chain carries TRBV7-9 and TRBJ1-3; D is unresolved. The V and J ends lost 5 bases and 4 bases respectively, with 9 bases between them. Germline loops: CDR1 SEHNR, CDR2 FQNEAQ (reference sequence). This CDR3 spans 13 amino acids. CDR3 nucleotide sequence: TGTGCCAGCAGCGTGGTGGTGGGAAACACCATATATTTT. Residues: CASSVVVGNTIYF.

The chain links TRBV7-2 to TRBJ2-3; TRBD2 agrees at 13 bases. V lost 4 bases, J lost 5 bases, and 3 bases stayed unmatched. CDR3 size: 15 residues. Germline CDR1 and CDR2: SGHTA and FQGNSA. Here the CDR3 reads CASSSRLAGGDTQYF. Here the CDR3 DNA reads TGTGCCAGCAGCTCCCGACTAGCGGGAGGAGATACGCAGTATTTT.

The chain has TRBV4-2 and TRBJ2-3; 10 nucleotides line up with TRBD1. After removal of 1 base from V and 4 bases from J, the junction contained 5 bases not matched to a gene. CDR3 length: 16 residues. Per the germline V gene, CDR1 is LGHNA and CDR2 is YNFKEQ. The CDR3, as DNA: TGTGCCAGCAGCCAAGTGGCGGACAGGGGGGCAGATACGCAGTATTTT. This translates into CASSQVADRGADTQYF.

V usage is TRBV5-1 and J usage is TRBJ2-1; possibly TRBD2 for D (5 bases). Trimming removed 5 bases from V and 0 bases from J, with 15 bases in between. Germline CDR1 and CDR2: SGHRS and YFSETQ. The CDR3 totals 16 residues. The CDR3 loop reads CASRARAEISYNEQFF. The DNA for the CDR3 is TGCGCCAGCAGGGCGCGGGCGGAGATCTCCTACAATGAGCAGTTCTTC.

The chain has TRBV9 and TRBJ2-3, with no clear D. Trimming removed 0 bases from V and 5 bases from J, with 7 bases in between. The CDR3 totals 13 residues. Germline CDR1 is SGDLS and CDR2 is YYNGEE. This CDR3 reads CASSVVMVDTQYF. The CDR3 coding sequence is TGTGCCAGCAGCGTAGTGATGGTAGATACGCAGTATTTT.

CDR3 loop: CASSLEDRAVGYTF. DNA for the CDR3: TGTGCCAGCAGCTTAGAGGACAGGGCGGTTGGCTACACCTTC. This chain uses TRBV11-2 with TRBJ1-2, with 8 bases fitting TRBD1. This CDR3 has 14 amino acids. V lost 0 bases, J lost 7 bases, and 4 bases stayed unmatched. Germline V gene sequence: CDR1 SGHAT, CDR2 FQNNGV.

V gene TRBV2 combines with J gene TRBJ2-5; 12 bases align to TRBD2. The V gene end was trimmed by 7 bases and the J gene end by 5 bases; junction bases not matched to a gene: 8. The CDR3 has 15 residues. Germline CDR1 SNHLY, CDR2 FYNNEI. The CDR3, as DNA: TGTGCCAGCACCGGTCTAGCGGGAGGGCCGGAGACCCAGTACTTC. Translated, it gives CASTGLAGGPETQYF.

The chain recombines TRBV28 with TRBJ1-4; D may be TRBD1 (5 bases). Deletions cut 6 bases from V and 7 bases from J, with 12 bases between. Germline V gives CDR1 MDHEN, CDR2 SYDVKM. The CDR3 extends over 13 amino acids. This CDR3 reads CASRGGTLEKLFF. In DNA, the CDR3 is TGTGCCAGCAGGGGAGGGACGCTTGAAAAACTGTTTTTT.

The chain joins TRBV7-9 to TRBJ2-2; D is undetermined. The V gene lost 3 bases and the J gene lost 7 bases, with 6 bases spanning the gap. CDR3 length equals 12 residues. Germline V gene data show CDR1 as SEHNR and CDR2 as FQNEAQ (reference sequence). The CDR3 reads CASSFLGGELFF. The CDR3 DNA reads TGTGCCAGCAGCTTCTTAGGCGGGGAGCTGTTTTTT.

In regard to this clone: Other nucleotide sequences from this sample produce the same CDR3. The chain uses TRBV28 and TRBJ2-7; 8 bases are shared with TRBD2. Germline V gene lookup returns CDR1 MDHEN and CDR2 SYDVKM. The CDR3 spans 14 residues. The V and J ends lost 5 bases and 3 bases, in that order; junction bases with no gene match: 6. The CDR3 is CASSPSGRSYEQYF. Here the CDR3 DNA reads TGTGCCAGCAGTCCCAGCGGGAGAAGCTACGAGCAGTACTTC.

The chain uses TRBV19 and TRBJ2-7; 8 bases map to TRBD1. The CDR3 has 15 amino acids. Germline V gene data show CDR1 as LNHDA and CDR2 as SQIVND (reference sequence). J gave up 3 bases and V 2 bases, and 6 bases lay outside the gene matches. CDR3 DNA sequence: TGTGCCAGTAGTATAATAACAGGGGGGAACTACGAGCAGTACTTC. This codes for CASSIITGGNYEQYF.

This chain connects TRBV11-2 to TRBJ1-5, with D perhaps matching TRBD1 (5 bases). CDR3 length: 15 amino acids. The V gene's germline CDR1 is SGHAT and CDR2 FQNNGV. Between the trimmed V and J ends, which lost 5 bases and 7 bases, there was a span of 18 bases. Here the CDR3 reads CASSPEGRVGQPQHF. The CDR3 nucleotides are TGTGCCAGCAGCCCCGAGGGGAGGGTAGGGCAGCCCCAGCATTTT. Using reference TRBV11-2 and TRBJ1-5 for the parts outside the CDR3, the full variable domain is EAGVAQSPRYKIIEKRQSVAFWCNPISGHATLYWYQQILGQGPKLLIQFQNNGVVDDSQLPKDRFSAERLKGVDSTLKIQPAKLEDSAVYLCASSPEGRVGQPQHFGDGTRLSIL.

The J gene is TRBJ2-1, the V gene TRBV10-3, with D tentatively TRBD2 (6 bases). From germline, CDR1 is ENHRY and CDR2 SYGVKD. This CDR3 has 16 residues. Trimming removed 6 bases at V and 4 bases at J, with 19 bases between. The CDR3 nucleotides are TGTGCCATCAGCCCCGTTGGGAGCGGGCATTACAATGAGCAGTTCTTC. Protein product: CAISPVGSGHYNEQFF.

The J gene is TRBJ1-5, the V gene TRBV28, with TRBD1 matching over 8 bases. This CDR3 comprises 17 residues. The V gene end was trimmed by 5 bases and the J gene end by 0 bases; junction bases not matched to a gene: 9. Germline-derived CDR1 and CDR2 are MDHEN and SYDVKM. CDR3 loop: CASSPQTGGSSNQPQHF. CDR3 DNA sequence: TGTGCCAGCAGTCCCCAAACAGGGGGATCTAGCAATCAGCCCCAGCATTTT. Filled out from reference TRBV28 and TRBJ1-5, the complete variable domain reads DVKVTQSSRYLVKRTGEKVFLECVQDMDHENMFWYRQDPGLGLRLIYFSYDVKMKEKGDIPEGYSVSREKKERFSLILESASTNQTSMYLCASSPQTGGSSNQPQHFGDGTRLSIL.

The rearrangement joins TRBV10-2 to TRBJ2-7, with D perhaps TRBD1 or TRBD2 (5 bases each). Germline V gene sequence: CDR1 WSHSY, CDR2 SAAADI. CDR3 length: 13 residues. V lost 0 bases and J lost 7, with 10 bases in between. The CDR3 here is CASSESWGREQYF. CDR3 in DNA: TGCGCCAGCAGTGAGTCTTGGGGGAGAGAGCAGTACTTC.

The V gene is TRBV2, the J gene TRBJ2-4, with TRBD1 identical over 11 bases. Trimming cost V 6 bases and J 2 bases; bases outside gene matches: 9. CDR1 and CDR2 (germline): SNHLY, FYNNEI. This CDR3 contains 17 residues. The CDR3 nucleotides are TGTGCCAGCAGAGACCGGGACAGGGGGAATTCCAAAAACATTCAGTACTTC. Translation gives CASRDRDRGNSKNIQYF. Supplemented by reference TRBV2 and TRBJ2-4, the full variable domain reads EPEVTQTPSHQVTQMGQEVILRCVPISNHLYFYWYRQILGQKVEFLVSFYNNEISEKSEIFDDQFSVERPDGSNFTLKIRSTKLEDSAMYFCASRDRDRGNSKNIQYFGAGTRLSVL.

This chain links TRBV28 with TRBJ1-5; tentatively, D is TRBD1 (5 bases). Trimming cost V 2 bases and J 7 bases, with 12 bases left between them. The length of the CDR3 is 14 residues. Germline V lookup: CDR1 MDHEN, CDR2 SYDVKM. CDR3 loop: CASSLGGGEQPQHF. The CDR3 nucleotides are TGTGCCAGCAGTTTAGGGGGAGGTGAGCAGCCCCAGCATTTT.

The table lists this clone with a count of one. The gene calls are TRBV18 and TRBJ2-2; D unresolved. The CDR3 runs to 15 residues. Trimming shortened V by 3 bases and J by 8 bases, and 16 bases separated the two germline ends. Germline CDR1 and CDR2: KGHSH and LQKENI. DNA of the CDR3: TGTGCCAGCTCACCCTCCGATTCCAACGTTGGGGAGCTGTTTTTT. This gives the protein CASSPSDSNVGELFF.

This chain joins TRBV7-8 and TRBJ2-7, with 11 bases fitting TRBD2. V lost 5 bases to trimming and J lost 7 bases; unmatched junction nucleotides: 4. The CDR3 is 13 amino acids. Germline CDR1 reads SGHVS; CDR2 reads FQNEAQ. The chain's CDR3 is CASSGTSGGEQYF. The DNA of the CDR3 is TGTGCCAGCAGCGGGACTAGCGGAGGGGAGCAGTACTTC.

A single count supports this clone. This chain links TRBV7-6 with TRBJ2-1; D is undetermined. The V and J ends lost 4 bases and 7 bases respectively, with 11 bases between them. Germline loops: CDR1 SGHVS, CDR2 FNYEAQ. The CDR3 sequence is 13 residues long. DNA for the CDR3: TGTGCCAGCAGCTCTTATAGGGTTAATGAGCAGTTCTTC. It specifies CASSSYRVNEQFF.

This chain joins TRBV6-1 and TRBJ2-7, with TRBD2 identical over 8 bases. The CDR3 contains 15 residues. Germline CDR1 and CDR2: MNHNS and SASEGT. The trim removed 1 base at V and 2 bases at J, leaving 4 bases unmatched. The CDR3 DNA sequence: TGTGCCAGCAGTGAAGGGCCGGGACTAGCCTACGAGCAGTACTTC. Translated, it gives CASSEGPGLAYEQYF.